This note documents a single T cell receptor (beta chain) sequence. What it binds is not known. This entry is derived from a study of T cells in Graves' hyperthyroidism and ophthalmopathy. Findings of the study overall: Most expanded thyroid clonotypes above 0.001 recurred in blood.

Amplification of TCR beta CDR3 regions was performed using RNA transcripts as template. First-round RT-PCR of the TCR CDR3 relied on the HTBI primer set. TCRdb processed the multiplex PCR reads anew with MiXCR; each CDR3 protein has one entry. The top ten clones hold under 20% of a sample with 550,000 to 700,000 distinct CDR3 sequences, roughly 46% of them seen once. CDR3 length: 14 amino acids. Trimming took off 1 base at V and 6 bases at J, with 12 bases between the two ends. Per germline, CDR1 SGHVS and CDR2 FQNEAQ. This sequence was found in an adult woman with Graves' disease, either hyperthyroidism or ophthalmopathy (not recorded which). V and J are TRBV7-8 and TRBJ1-2; no reliable D call. Sequences were obtained from peripheral blood or thyroid tissue (not recorded which). This CDR3 reads CASSLDGVENGYTF. The CDR3 nucleotides read TGTGCCAGCAGCTTAGACGGGGTGGAGAATGGCTACACCTTC.